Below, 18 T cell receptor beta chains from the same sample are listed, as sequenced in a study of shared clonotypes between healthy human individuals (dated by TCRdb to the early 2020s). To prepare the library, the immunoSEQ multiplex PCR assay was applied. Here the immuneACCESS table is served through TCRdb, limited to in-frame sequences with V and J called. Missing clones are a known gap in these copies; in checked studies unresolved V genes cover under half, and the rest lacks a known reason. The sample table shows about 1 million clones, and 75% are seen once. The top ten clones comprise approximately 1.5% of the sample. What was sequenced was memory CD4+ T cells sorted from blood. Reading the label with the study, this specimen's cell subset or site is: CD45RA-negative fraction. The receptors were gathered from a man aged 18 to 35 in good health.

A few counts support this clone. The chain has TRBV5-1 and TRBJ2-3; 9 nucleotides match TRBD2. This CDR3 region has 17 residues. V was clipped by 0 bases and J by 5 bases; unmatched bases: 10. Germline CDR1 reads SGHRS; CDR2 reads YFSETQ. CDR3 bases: TGCGCCAGCAGCTTGGCCTCTTCTAGCGGGAACGAAGATACGCAGTATTTT. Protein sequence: CASSLASSSGNEDTQYF.

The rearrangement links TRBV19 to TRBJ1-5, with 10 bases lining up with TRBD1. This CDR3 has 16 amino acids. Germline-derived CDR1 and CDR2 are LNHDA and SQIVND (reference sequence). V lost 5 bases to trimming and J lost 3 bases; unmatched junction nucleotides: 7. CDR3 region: CASSGGQGLSNQPQHF. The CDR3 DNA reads TGTGCCAGTAGTGGGGGACAGGGGCTTTCCAATCAGCCCCAGCATTTT.

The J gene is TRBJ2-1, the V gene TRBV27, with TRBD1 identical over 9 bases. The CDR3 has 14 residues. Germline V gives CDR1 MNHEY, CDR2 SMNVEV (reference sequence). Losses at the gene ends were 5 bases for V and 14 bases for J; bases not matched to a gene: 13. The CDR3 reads CASSETGTGRREFF. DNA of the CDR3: TGTGCCAGCAGTGAGACCGGGACAGGGCGGCGGGAGTTCTTC.

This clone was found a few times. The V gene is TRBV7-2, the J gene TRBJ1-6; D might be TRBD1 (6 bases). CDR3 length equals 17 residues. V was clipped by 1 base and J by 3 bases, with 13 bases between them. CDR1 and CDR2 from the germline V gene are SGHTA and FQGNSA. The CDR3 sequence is CASSLGSTGLYNSPLHF. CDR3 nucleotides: TGTGCCAGCAGCTTAGGTTCGACAGGTCTCTATAATTCACCCCTCCACTTT.

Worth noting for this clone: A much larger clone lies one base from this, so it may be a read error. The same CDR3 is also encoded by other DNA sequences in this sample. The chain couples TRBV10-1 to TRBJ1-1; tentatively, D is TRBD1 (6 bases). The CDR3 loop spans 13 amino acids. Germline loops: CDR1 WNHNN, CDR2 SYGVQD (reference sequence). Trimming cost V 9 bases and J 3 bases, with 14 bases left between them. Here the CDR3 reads CASRLNRDTEAFF. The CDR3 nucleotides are TGCGCCAGTAGATTGAACAGGGACACTGAAGCTTTCTTT.

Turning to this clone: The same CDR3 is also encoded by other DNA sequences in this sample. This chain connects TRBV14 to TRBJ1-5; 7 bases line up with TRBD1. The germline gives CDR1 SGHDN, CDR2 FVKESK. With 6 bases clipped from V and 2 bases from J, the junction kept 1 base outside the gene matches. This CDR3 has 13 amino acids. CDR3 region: CASSQGGNQPQHF. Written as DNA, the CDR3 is TGTGCCAGCAGTCAGGGGGGCAATCAGCCCCAGCATTTT.

The CDR3 reads CASSLGMASGVENIQYF. In DNA, the CDR3 is TGTGCCAGCAGCTTGGGTATGGCTAGCGGGGTCGAAAACATTCAGTACTTC. The chain couples TRBV5-4 to TRBJ2-4; 9 bases map to TRBD2. This CDR3 has 17 residues. Germline CDR1 reads SGHNT; CDR2 reads YYREEE (reference sequence). Trimming removed 0 bases from V and 5 bases from J; junction bases left unmatched: 9.

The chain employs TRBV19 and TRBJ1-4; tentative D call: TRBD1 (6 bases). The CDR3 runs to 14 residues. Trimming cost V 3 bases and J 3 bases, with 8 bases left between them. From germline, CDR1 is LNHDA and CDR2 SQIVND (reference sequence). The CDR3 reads CASSIQGPNEKLFF. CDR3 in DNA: TGTGCCAGTAGTATCCAGGGGCCTAATGAAAAACTGTTTTTT.

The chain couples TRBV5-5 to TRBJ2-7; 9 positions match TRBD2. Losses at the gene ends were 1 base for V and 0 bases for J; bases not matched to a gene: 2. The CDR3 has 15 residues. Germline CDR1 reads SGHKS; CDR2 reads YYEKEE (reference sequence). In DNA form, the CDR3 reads TGTGCCAGCAGCTTGCTAGCGGGGCACTCCTACGAGCAGTACTTC. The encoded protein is CASSLLAGHSYEQYF.

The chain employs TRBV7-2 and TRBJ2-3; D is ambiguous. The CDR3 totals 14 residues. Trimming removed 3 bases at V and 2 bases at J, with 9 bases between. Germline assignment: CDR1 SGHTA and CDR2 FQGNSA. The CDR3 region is CASSLSISTDTQYF. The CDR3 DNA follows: TGTGCCAGCAGCTTGTCCATCTCCACAGATACGCAGTATTTT.

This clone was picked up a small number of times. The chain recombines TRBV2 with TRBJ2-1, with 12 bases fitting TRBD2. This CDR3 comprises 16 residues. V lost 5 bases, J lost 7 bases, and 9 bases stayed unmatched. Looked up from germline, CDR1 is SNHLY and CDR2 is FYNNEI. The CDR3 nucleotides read TGTGCCAGCAGTTCCCGCCGACTAGCGGGGGATAATGAGCAGTTCTTC. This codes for CASSSRRLAGDNEQFF.

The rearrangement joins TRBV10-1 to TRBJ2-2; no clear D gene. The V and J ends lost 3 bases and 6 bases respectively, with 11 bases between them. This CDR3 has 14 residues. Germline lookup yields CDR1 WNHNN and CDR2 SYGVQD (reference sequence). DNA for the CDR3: TGCGCCAGCAGTGATCGGGTTGGGGCCGGGGAGCTGTTTTTT. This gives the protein CASSDRVGAGELFF.

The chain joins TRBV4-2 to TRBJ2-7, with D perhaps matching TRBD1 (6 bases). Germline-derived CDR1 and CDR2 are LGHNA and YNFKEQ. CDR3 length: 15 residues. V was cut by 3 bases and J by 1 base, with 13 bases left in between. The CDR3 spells CASSQRDMGSYEQYF. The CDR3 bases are TGTGCCAGCAGCCAGAGGGACATGGGGTCCTACGAGCAGTACTTC.

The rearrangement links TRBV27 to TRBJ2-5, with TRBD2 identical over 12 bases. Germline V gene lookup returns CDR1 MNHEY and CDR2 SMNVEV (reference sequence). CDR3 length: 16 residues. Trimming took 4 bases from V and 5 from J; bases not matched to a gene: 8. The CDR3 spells CASSSLLAGGHETQYF. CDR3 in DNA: TGTGCCAGCAGTTCCCTCCTAGCGGGGGGGCACGAGACCCAGTACTTC.

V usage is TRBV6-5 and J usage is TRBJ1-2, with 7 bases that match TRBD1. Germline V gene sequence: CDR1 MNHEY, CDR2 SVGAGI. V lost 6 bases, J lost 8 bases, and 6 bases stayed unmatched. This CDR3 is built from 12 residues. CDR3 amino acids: CASRRGLEGYTF. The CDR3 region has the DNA TGTGCCAGCAGAAGGGGGCTTGAGGGCTACACCTTC.

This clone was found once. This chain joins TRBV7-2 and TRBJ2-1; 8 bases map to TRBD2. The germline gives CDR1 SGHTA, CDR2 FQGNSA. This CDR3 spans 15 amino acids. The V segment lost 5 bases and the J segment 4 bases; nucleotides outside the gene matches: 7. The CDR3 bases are TGTGCCAGCAGCGTAGGCGCTAGCGGGTACAATGAGCAGTTCTTC. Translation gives CASSVGASGYNEQFF.

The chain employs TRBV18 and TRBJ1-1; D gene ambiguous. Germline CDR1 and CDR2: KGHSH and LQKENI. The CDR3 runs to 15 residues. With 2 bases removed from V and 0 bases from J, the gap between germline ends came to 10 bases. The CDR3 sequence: CASSPYAGLNTEAFF. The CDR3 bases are TGTGCCAGCTCACCATATGCAGGATTGAACACTGAAGCTTTCTTT. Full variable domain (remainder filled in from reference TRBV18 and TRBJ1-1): NAGVMQNPRHLVRRRGQEARLRCSPMKGHSHVYWYRQLPEEGLKFMVYLQKENIIDESGMPKERFSAEFPKEGPSILRIQQVVRGDSAAYFCASSPYAGLNTEAFFGQGTRLTVV.

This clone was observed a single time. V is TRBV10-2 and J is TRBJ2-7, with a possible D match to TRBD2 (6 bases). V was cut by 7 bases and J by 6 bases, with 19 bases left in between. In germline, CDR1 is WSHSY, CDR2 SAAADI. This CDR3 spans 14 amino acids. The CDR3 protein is CASTRLVGVGEQYF. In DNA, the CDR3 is TGCGCCAGCACCCGACTAGTGGGAGTCGGCGAGCAGTACTTC.